These 19 T cell receptor beta chains were all obtained from the same sample, sequenced in a study of graft-versus-host responses after intestinal transplantation. Graft tissue processing released intraepithelial and lamina propria lymphocytes. TCRdb's copy holds only in-frame clones and misses some; the assay was immunoSEQ multiplex PCR. Among about 63,000 clones, about 89% were seen once, and the ten largest hold around 1.7%. The sample consisted of ileum tissue, taken less than 400 days after transplant. These receptors all come from a human patient who received an intestinal transplant, so some T cells may come from the graft donor.

The genes are TRBV6-5 and TRBJ2-7; D may be TRBD1 (6 bases). This CDR3 comprises 14 residues. From germline, CDR1 is MNHEY and CDR2 SVGAGI. V was cut by 6 bases and J by 3 bases, with 15 bases left in between. The CDR3, as DNA: TGTGCCAGCAGAACCCGGGACATTTTCTACGAGCAGTACTTC. Protein: CASRTRDIFYEQYF.

In this sample, this clone is medium-sized. V usage is TRBV18 and J usage is TRBJ2-7; 7 bases line up with TRBD1. The CDR3 consists of 14 residues. CDR1 is KGHSH, CDR2 LQKENI, per germline. The J segment lost 3 bases and the V segment lost 3 bases, leaving 5 bases of the junction unmatched. CDR3: CASSPKTGNYEQYF. CDR3 DNA sequence: TGTGCCAGCTCACCGAAGACAGGGAACTACGAGCAGTACTTC.

V usage is TRBV2 and J usage is TRBJ2-1; TRBD1 matches at 10 bases. Trimming took 9 bases from V and 5 from J; bases not matched to a gene: 7. The V gene's germline CDR1 is SNHLY and CDR2 FYNNEI. This CDR3 contains 14 residues. Here the CDR3 DNA reads TGTGCCAGTAGGCTGGACAGGGGGAACAATGAGCAGTTCTTC. Its translation is CASRLDRGNNEQFF.

This clone showed up just a few times. The CDR3 sequence is CASRGQGSGNTIYF. Here the CDR3 DNA reads TGTGCCAGCAGAGGACAGGGCTCTGGAAACACCATATATTTT. This chain uses TRBV2 with TRBJ1-3; 8 bases fit TRBD1. Germline V CDR1 and CDR2: SNHLY, FYNNEI. The V segment lost 6 bases and the J segment 0 bases; nucleotides outside the gene matches: 1. This CDR3 is built from 14 residues.

This chain joins TRBV28 and TRBJ2-3, with 7 positions matching TRBD2. With 6 bases clipped from V and 5 bases from J, the junction kept 11 bases outside the gene matches. This CDR3 region has 15 residues. Germline CDR1 and CDR2: MDHEN and SYDVKM. For the CDR3, the DNA is TGTGCCAGCAGGATTAGCGGGTCGGGAGGAGATACGCAGTATTTT. Its protein product is CASRISGSGGDTQYF.

The gene calls are TRBV29-1 and TRBJ2-5; TRBD2 matches 11 bases. Germline CDR1 is SQVTM and CDR2 is ANQGSEA. The ends lost 6 bases at V and 4 bases at J; junction bases unmatched: 7. CDR3 length: 14 amino acids. The CDR3 protein is CSVVTSGRGETQYF. The CDR3, as DNA: TGCAGCGTCGTTACTAGCGGGAGAGGAGAGACCCAGTACTTC.

The chain joins TRBV11-2 to TRBJ2-1, with 13 bases fitting TRBD2. Germline V gives CDR1 SGHAT, CDR2 FQNNGV. V trimming: 2 bases; J trimming: 4 bases; junction bases outside the gene matches: 11. The CDR3 has 19 residues. CDR3 residues: CASSLRAAPGLAGYNEQFF. CDR3 coding DNA: TGTGCCAGCAGCTTAAGGGCAGCCCCGGGACTAGCGGGATACAATGAGCAGTTCTTC. The variable domain in full, completed from reference TRBV11-2 and TRBJ2-1, reads EAGVAQSPRYKIIEKRQSVAFWCNPISGHATLYWYQQILGQGPKLLIQFQNNGVVDDSQLPKDRFSAERLKGVDSTLKIQPAKLEDSAVYLCASSLRAAPGLAGYNEQFFGPGTRLTVL.

The CDR3 nucleotides are TGTGCCAGCAGCCCGGGGACAGGCGGGGAGCTGTTTTTT. Its translation is CASSPGTGGELFF. The chain joins TRBV7-7 to TRBJ2-2, with 8 positions matching TRBD1. Germline V CDR1 and CDR2: SSHAT, FNYEAQ (reference sequence). The length of the CDR3 is 13 residues. V shed 5 bases, J shed 7 bases, and the junction held 3 bases outside the gene matches.

The chain couples TRBV5-1 to TRBJ2-7; 10 bases match TRBD1. CDR3 length: 14 residues. CDR1 is SGHRS, CDR2 YFSETQ, per germline. Trimming took 3 bases from V and 5 from J; bases not matched to a gene: 5. The CDR3 loop is CASSWTGGGDEQYF. CDR3 coding DNA: TGCGCCAGCAGCTGGACAGGGGGTGGGGACGAGCAGTACTTC. The variable domain in full, with the rest retrieved from reference TRBV5-1 and TRBJ2-7, is KAGVTQTPRYLIKTRGQQVTLSCSPISGHRSVSWYQQTPGQGLQFLFEYFSETQRNKGNFPGRFSGRQFSNSRSEMNVSTLELGDSALYLCASSWTGGGDEQYFGPGTRLTVT.

The genes are TRBV6-1 and TRBJ2-7, with TRBD2 matching 7 bases. V trimming: 6 bases; J trimming: 2 bases; junction bases outside the gene matches: 7. The CDR3 spans 14 residues. The germline V gene encodes CDR1 MNHNS and CDR2 SASEGT. Here the CDR3 DNA reads TGTGCCAGCAGCACCACTAGCGCCCCCTACGAGCAGTACTTC. It yields the protein CASSTTSAPYEQYF.

The V gene is TRBV5-5, the J gene TRBJ1-1; D not resolved. CDR3 length: 13 amino acids. V shed 2 bases and J shed 7 bases, with 12 bases lying between them. CDR1 and CDR2 from the germline V gene are SGHKS and YYEKEE (reference sequence). As DNA, the CDR3 is TGTGCCAGCAGCTTCGGGTCGGGTGTTGAAGCTTTCTTT. Amino acids: CASSFGSGVEAFF.

This chain joins TRBV5-1 and TRBJ2-1; D perhaps matches TRBD2 (6 bases). Trimming shortened V by 2 bases and J by 10 bases, and 10 bases separated the two germline ends. The CDR3 runs to 12 residues. Per the germline V gene, CDR1 is SGHRS and CDR2 is YFSETQ. The CDR3 loop reads CASSLLAGEQFF. CDR3 in DNA: TGCGCCAGCAGCTTACTAGCTGGGGAGCAGTTCTTC. Full variable domain (rest looked up from reference TRBV5-1 and TRBJ2-1): KAGVTQTPRYLIKTRGQQVTLSCSPISGHRSVSWYQQTPGQGLQFLFEYFSETQRNKGNFPGRFSGRQFSNSRSEMNVSTLELGDSALYLCASSLLAGEQFFGPGTRLTVL.

A remark on this clone: Other DNA sequences of this sample code for an identical CDR3. The V and J genes are TRBV9 and TRBJ2-1, with TRBD2 identical over 7 bases. Germline CDR1 is SGDLS and CDR2 is YYNGEE. The length of the CDR3 is 15 residues. Germline trimming cut 0 bases from V and 4 bases from J; bases unmatched to any gene: 4. CDR3 sequence: CASSVGLADYNEQFF. Here the CDR3 DNA reads TGTGCCAGCAGCGTAGGACTAGCCGATTACAATGAGCAGTTCTTC.

This clone turned up a few times. V is TRBV6-1 and J is TRBJ1-1, with D hard to call. The germline V and J ends were trimmed by 4 bases and 0 bases, with 6 bases remaining between them. In germline, CDR1 is MNHNS, CDR2 SASEGT. The CDR3 is 13 amino acids. The CDR3 here is CASSAQVNTEAFF. CDR3 bases: TGTGCCAGCAGTGCCCAGGTGAACACTGAAGCTTTCTTT.

This rearrangement joins TRBV2 to TRBJ2-5; D gene uncertain. The DNA end lines up better with TRBJ2-7; the J call may be wrong. The germline V gene encodes CDR1 SNHLY and CDR2 FYNNEI. The CDR3 sequence is 12 residues long. CDR3 region: CASSAGSGEQYF. DNA of the CDR3: TGTGCCAGCAGTGCTGGTTCAGGCGAGCAGTACTTC.

The chain recombines TRBV6-6 with TRBJ1-1; D is ambiguous. From germline, CDR1 is MNHNY and CDR2 SVGAGI (reference sequence). V was trimmed by 1 base and J by 1 base, leaving 7 bases between them. The CDR3 is 14 residues long. CDR3 region: CASSYLERNTEAFF. DNA for the CDR3: TGTGCCAGCAGTTACTTGGAGAGGAACACTGAAGCTTTCTTT.

The genes are TRBV5-6 and TRBJ1-2, with a weak D call TRBD1 (5 bases). CDR1 and CDR2 (germline): SGHDT, YYEEEE. The CDR3 is 14 residues long. V lost 4 bases to trimming and J lost 5 bases, with 15 bases between them. The CDR3 is CASSTAGGGYGYTF. DNA for the CDR3: TGTGCCAGCAGCACGGCCGGGGGTGGGTATGGCTACACCTTC.

The rearrangement uses TRBV9 and TRBJ2-7, with D possibly called TRBD1 or TRBD2 (6 bases each). The CDR3 loop spans 15 amino acids. The V end was cut by 0 bases, the J end by 9 bases, with 19 bases between. The germline V gene encodes CDR1 SGDLS and CDR2 YYNGEE. The CDR3 nucleotides are TGTGCCAGCAGCGTAGCTCCGGGCGAGGGGGGCGTGCAGTACTTC. This sequence encodes CASSVAPGEGGVQYF.

The chain is built from TRBV7-9 and TRBJ2-7; 8 bases are shared with TRBD1. Germline V gene sequence: CDR1 SEHNR, CDR2 FQNEAQ (reference sequence). V dropped 2 bases and J dropped 3; count of bases not matched to a gene: 6. The CDR3 runs 15 residues. CDR3 nucleotides: TGTGCCAGCAGCTTAAAAGGGACAGGTAACTACGAGCAGTACTTC. Translation: CASSLKGTGNYEQYF.